These 5 T cell receptor beta chains came from one sample sequenced in a study of T-cell reconstitution after alpha-beta-depleted transplantation in children (dated by TCRdb to about 2016). Libraries came from PCR. TCRdb lists the instrument as Illumina HiSeq 2500. To normalize quantification of the TCRbeta repertoire, the TCR libraries were built with molecular barcoding that relied on unique molecular identifiers. TCRdb reworked the public reads: Q25 trimming with fastp, MiXCR clone assembly, productive beta chains retained. Rows are unified per CDR3 protein, each entry keeping the most common DNA and genes. Here the sample has almost 250,000 distinct CDR3 sequences; 20% to 30% occur a single time. More than 2% of the sample is in the top ten clones. The sample's treatment or condition label, decoded: allogeneic hematopoietic cell transplantation with graft depleted of TCRalphabeta T cells and CD19 B cells.

The material was PBMCs, obtained before TCRalphabeta/CD19-depleted stem cell transplant. The receptor source for this set is a girl aged 2-10 years with Fanconi anemia, due to receive a stem cell transplant.

CDR3 in DNA: TGTGCCAGCAGCTTAGATGGGGGAGGGCAAGAGACCCAGTACTTC. It encodes CASSLDGGGQETQYF. V usage is TRBV7-7 and J usage is TRBJ2-5, with 7 nucleotides matching TRBD2. This CDR3 is built from 15 residues. The ends lost 1 base at V and 2 bases at J; junction bases unmatched: 4. CDR1 and CDR2 from the germline V gene are SSHAT and FNYEAQ (reference sequence).

Only a few counts were recorded for this clonotype. J is TRBJ1-1 and V is TRBV15, with D perhaps matching TRBD1 (6 bases). V lost 4 bases, J lost 6 bases, and 15 bases lay in between. Looked up from germline, CDR1 is LNHNV and CDR2 is YYDKDF (reference sequence). This CDR3 has 14 amino acids. CDR3 in amino acids: CATSIIRGSPEAFF. Here the CDR3 DNA reads TGTGCCACCAGCATTATCAGGGGATCGCCTGAAGCTTTCTTT.

This clonotype showed up many times. The chain joins TRBV20-1 to TRBJ2-7, with a possible D match to TRBD1 (6 bases). The V and J ends lost 3 bases and 6 bases respectively, with 15 bases between them. Germline V gene data show CDR1 as DFQATT and CDR2 as SNEGSKA (reference sequence). The CDR3 is 13 amino acids. CDR3 DNA: TGCAGTGCTAGCTCAGGGGATAGGAGCGAGCAGTACTTC. Encoded protein: CSASSGDRSEQYF.

In this sample, this clonotype turned up a few times. The chain combines TRBV5-1 with TRBJ2-3; D may match TRBD1 or TRBD2 (6 bases each). Trimming removed 1 base at V and 1 base at J, with 16 bases between. The CDR3 length is 17 residues. Looked up from germline, CDR1 is SGHRS and CDR2 is YFSETQ. DNA of the CDR3: TGCGCCAGCAGCTTGAGGGGGGTCCCGTCCCGCACAGATACGCAGTATTTT. This gives the protein CASSLRGVPSRTDTQYF.

This clonotype was observed at least ten times. This sequence joins TRBV27 and TRBJ2-1; D not resolved. The V gene's germline CDR1 is MNHEY and CDR2 SMNVEV (reference sequence). V shed 4 bases and J shed 4 bases, with 5 bases lying between them. The CDR3 contains 12 residues. CDR3: CASSSHYNEQFF. The CDR3 DNA reads TGTGCCAGCAGTTCTCATTACAATGAGCAGTTCTTC.